This TCR beta chain was recovered during a study of CD8+CD57+ T cells in acquired aplastic anemia (dated by TCRdb to between 2018 and 2020). Turning to the overall study: DNA extracted from sorted CD4+ and CD8+ cells had a mean of approximately 3.3 ug, with a range of roughly 0.17 to 27.4 ug. Mean read counts for healthy donor samples were 8.5 million to 10.8 million for CD4+ cells and roughly 12 million for CD8+ cells.

As regards this clonotype: No antigen is known for it. There are no base qualities to consult, and no much larger clone falls within one base.

The V end gives up 8 bases and the J end 6 bases, leaving 11 bases in the junction not matched to a gene. The germline V gene encodes CDR1 LNHDA and CDR2 SQIVND (reference sequence). The CDR3 goes from the cysteine to the phenylalanine over 15 residues. Solely the CDR3 DNA is kept, with 45 bases framed from the first base. Genomic DNA was used as template for profiling of TCR beta VDJ combinations and CDR3 sequences. An Illumina HiSeq 2000 was used for TCR repertoire sequencing. In the original analysis: Repertoire assessment relied on Simpson's diversity index, CDR3 size and DJ length profiles, and TRBV/TRBJ rearrangement plots. Whichever DNA sequence was most abundant in the deep sequencing data was defined as the immunodominant clone. CDR3 amino acid sequences were checked for sharing across subjects and were also compared against the VDJdb database and published repertoires. TCRdb's own reprocessing of the public reads used fastp at Q25 and MiXCR and kept productive beta chains. Each CDR3 protein gets just one entry, which takes the most common genes and DNA from the rows behind it. The V and J calls reflect TCRdb's pipeline rather than the authors' work. The sample table lists 150,000 to 200,000 distinct CDR3 sequences, about 64% of them with a count of one. The ten largest clones capture about 48% of the sample.

General study outcomes and caveats: CD8+ Simpson's diversity did not differ significantly between patients and healthy controls (P=0.060). Although around 30 CD8+ CDR3 sequences were shared by patients and controls, these sequences appeared highly expressed in patients and within the immunodominant clones of patients.

In this study, sorted CD4+ and CD8+ T cells from the blood of healthy subjects and of severe aplastic anemia patients had their TCR repertoires deep-sequenced. Ficoll-Paque density gradient centrifugation was used to isolate peripheral blood mononuclear cells. Before DNA was extracted, CD4+ and CD8+ T cells were sorted using either FACS or magnetic beads. The specimen was sorted CD4+, CD8+, or CD8+CD57+ T cells (not recorded which) from PBMCs. This sequence uses TRBV19 and TRBJ1-5; 9 bases in the middle match TRBD1. This TCR came from a human donor in good health. The DNA is as follows: TGTGCCAGTGTTTATGGACAGGGGACTTTTCAGCCCCAGCATTTT. It specifies CASVYGQGTFQPQHF.